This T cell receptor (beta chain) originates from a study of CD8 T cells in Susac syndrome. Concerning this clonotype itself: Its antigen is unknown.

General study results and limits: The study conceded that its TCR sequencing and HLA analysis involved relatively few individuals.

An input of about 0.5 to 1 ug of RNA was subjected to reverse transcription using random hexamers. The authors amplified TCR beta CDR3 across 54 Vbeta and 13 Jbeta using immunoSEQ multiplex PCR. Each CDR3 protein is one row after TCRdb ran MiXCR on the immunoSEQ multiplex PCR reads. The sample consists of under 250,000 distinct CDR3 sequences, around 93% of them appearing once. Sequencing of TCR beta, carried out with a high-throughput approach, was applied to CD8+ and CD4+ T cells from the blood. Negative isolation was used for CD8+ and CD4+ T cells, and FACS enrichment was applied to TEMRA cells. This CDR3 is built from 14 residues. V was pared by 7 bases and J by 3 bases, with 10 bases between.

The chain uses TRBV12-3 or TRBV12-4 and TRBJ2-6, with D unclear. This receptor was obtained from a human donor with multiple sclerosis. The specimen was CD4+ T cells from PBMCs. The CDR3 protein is CASTTTNGANVLTF. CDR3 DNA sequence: TGTGCCAGCACTACCACAAATGGGGCCAACGTCCTGACTTTC.